This T cell receptor (beta chain) was sequenced during a study of T cells in Graves' hyperthyroidism and ophthalmopathy. This CDR3 is built from 14 residues. Trimming left V 3 bases short and J 1 base short, with 9 bases between. CDR1 and CDR2 from the germline V gene are MNHEY and SMNVEV (reference sequence). The investigators amplified TCR beta CDR3 regions from RNA transcripts. The TCR CDR3 was amplified in a first-round RT-PCR using the HTBI primer set. Each CDR3 protein is one row after TCRdb ran MiXCR on the multiplex PCR reads. The sample gives fewer than 400,000 distinct CDR3 sequences, roughly 13% of which show up once; approximately 27% is in the top ten.

The TCR was taken from a man over 45 with Graves' ophthalmopathy. Sequenced material: blood. The chain employs TRBV27 and TRBJ2-5; perhaps TRBD1 as D (5 bases). CDR3 residues: CASSFRGFQETQYF. Written as DNA, the CDR3 is TGTGCCAGCAGTTTTAGGGGATTCCAAGAGACCCAGTACTTC.